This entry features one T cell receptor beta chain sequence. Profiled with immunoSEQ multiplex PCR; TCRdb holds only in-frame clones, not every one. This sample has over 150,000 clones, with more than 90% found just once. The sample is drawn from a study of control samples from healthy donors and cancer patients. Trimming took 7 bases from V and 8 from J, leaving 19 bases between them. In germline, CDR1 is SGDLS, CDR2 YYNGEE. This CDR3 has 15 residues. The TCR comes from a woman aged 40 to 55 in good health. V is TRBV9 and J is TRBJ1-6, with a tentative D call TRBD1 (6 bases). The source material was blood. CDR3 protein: CASRGQLAGDSPLHF. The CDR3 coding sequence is TGTGCCAGCCGGGGGCAGCTAGCCGGGGATTCACCCCTCCACTTT.